Listed here is a single T cell receptor beta chain. Antigen: not known. This table comes from immunoSEQ multiplex PCR, and its TCRdb copy is limited to in-frame clones, with some not included. The sample records 45,000 to 65,000 clones, about 86% being singletons. V lost 0 bases and J lost 2, with 14 bases in between. The CDR3 runs to 16 residues. Germline V lookup: CDR1 SGHNT, CDR2 YYREEE (reference sequence). This specimen belongs to a study of memory CD4+ T cells and cytomegalovirus serostatus. Findings of the study overall: A US-trained random forest predicted CMV serostatus with median AUC around 0.91.

Single viable CD3+CD4+CD8-CD45RO+ cells were sorted as the memory CD4+ T cells. This receptor was taken from an adult in good health and CMV-seropositive. The chain recombines TRBV5-4 with TRBJ2-5; possibly TRBD2 for D (5 bases). The sequencing sample was made of memory CD4+ T cells from blood. The CDR3 DNA is TGTGCCAGCAGCTTGGGATACGGGGTCGGGCAAGAGACCCAGTACTTC. This gives the protein CASSLGYGVGQETQYF.